Listed below are T cell receptor beta chains from one sample, sequenced in a study of cytomegalovirus exposure and HLA in healthy donors. The method was immunoSEQ multiplex PCR; TCRdb's version includes in-frame clones alone and lacks a portion of them. Among some 120,000 clones listed, approximately 89% were seen once. The sequencing sample was made of PBMCs. The receptors come from a man aged 30 to 45 in good health and CMV-seronegative. CDR3s include the opening cysteine and the closing phenylalanine or tryptophan. The D gene is left open where the match is weak. For some rows the clone size is stated as once, few or many, or as a class when expanded; others skip it.

>few|TRBJ2-7|TRBV10-3|TRBD1
TGTGCCATCAGTGGGGACAGGGGGACGTACGAGCAGTACTTC
CAISGDRGTYEQYF
>.|TRBJ1-1|TRBV7-9|TRBD1
TGTGCCAGCAGCGCTCCGGGACAGGGTGAAGCTTTCTTT
CASSAPGQGEAFF
>.|TRBJ2-7|TRBV18|TRBD1
TGTGCCAGCTCAGCGGGACAGGGGGCCTACGAGCAGTACTTC
CASSAGQGAYEQYF
>.|TRBJ1-1|TRBV7-6|TRBD1
TGTGCCAGCAGCCCCCGGCAGGGGGCGATGAACACTGAAGCTTTCTTT
CASSPRQGAMNTEAFF
>.|TRBJ1-1|TRBV7-8|.
TGTGCCAGCAGCTTAGACCCGTATAGCACTGAAGCTTTCTTT
CASSLDPYSTEAFF
>once|TRBJ2-5|TRBV5-4|TRBD2
TGTGCCAGCAGCGAGCTAGCGGACCTCACCCAGTACTTC
CASSELADLTQYF
>.|TRBJ1-6|TRBV4-1|.
TGCGCCAGCAGCCAAGGTCTTTGGGGAGCTTCACCCCTCCACTTT
CASSQGLWGASPLHF
>.|TRBJ1-2|TRBV29-1|TRBD1
TGCAGCGTTTTCCACCGGGACAGGGGGTTCGACACCTTC
CSVFHRDRGFDTF
>.|TRBJ2-1|TRBV18|TRBD2
TGTGCCAGCTCACCACTAGCGGGGCAATACAATGAGCAGTTCTTC
CASSPLAGQYNEQFF
>.|TRBJ2-1|TRBV19|TRBD2
TGTGCCAGTAGTCCCCCGGGACTAGCGGGATACAATGAGCAGTTCTTC
CASSPPGLAGYNEQFF
>.|TRBJ2-1|TRBV27|.
TGTGCCAGCACGCCCAACCCCGCCGGGGTGAATGAGCAGTTCTTC
CASTPNPAGVNEQFF
>.|TRBJ2-6|TRBV5-5|.
TGTGCCAGCAGCCAGGCACCAACGGTCTCTGGGGCCAACGTCCTGACTTTC
CASSQAPTVSGANVLTF
>.|TRBJ2-2|TRBV4-3|TRBD1
TGCGCCAGCAGCCAGCTTCCGGGACAGAAGAACACCGGGGAGCTGTTTTTT
CASSQLPGQKNTGELFF
>.|TRBJ1-4|TRBV4-2|.
TGTGCCAGCAGCCAAGGAGGAAGTGGGAAACTGTTTTTT
CASSQGGSGKLFF
>.|TRBJ2-3|TRBV19|TRBD1
TGTGCCAGTAGTATCGGGACAGGGTCAGGAGATACGCAGTATTTT
CASSIGTGSGDTQYF
>.|TRBJ2-2|TRBV18|.
TGTGCCAGCTCACCACGACAGTTTACCGGGGAGCTGTTTTTT
CASSPRQFTGELFF
>.|TRBJ2-2|TRBV27|TRBD2
TGTGCCAGCTGTCCGGGACTAGCAAGCTCCGGGGAGCTGTTTTTT
CASCPGLASSGELFF
>.|TRBJ1-1|TRBV4-3|.
TGCGCCAGCAGCCCGTTCCCAGGGACTGAAGCTTTCTTT
CASSPFPGTEAFF
>.|TRBJ1-2|TRBV4-1|TRBD1
TGCGCCAGCAGCCAAATCCAGGGGGCCTATGGCTACACCTTC
CASSQIQGAYGYTF
>.|TRBJ1-5|TRBV5-1|TRBD1
TGCGCCAGCAGCCGGGACAGCCGGAATCAGCCCCAGCATTTT
CASSRDSRNQPQHF
>.|TRBJ2-7|TRBV23-1|.
TGCGCCAGCCTTACAAGGGGCACCTCATACGAGCAGTACTTC
CASLTRGTSYEQYF
>.|TRBJ1-2|TRBV6-6|.
TGTGCCAGCAGTTACACTGCTTATGGCTACACCTTC
CASSYTAYGYTF
>.|TRBJ2-1|TRBV27|.
TGTGCCAGCACCTCCCCCGGGGATGAGCAGTTCTTC
CASTSPGDEQFF
>.|TRBJ2-3|TRBV10-3|TRBD2
TGTGCCATCAGTGACCGGACTAGCGGTACAAGCACAGATACGCAGTATTTT
CAISDRTSGTSTDTQYF
>.|TRBJ1-1|TRBV6-5|TRBD1
TGTGCCAGCAGTTACCGGGACAGGGGTCGCGAAGCTTTCTTT
CASSYRDRGREAFF
>once|TRBJ2-3|TRBV15|TRBD1
TGTGCCACCAGCGAAGGGACAGGGGGCAGAGATACGCAGTATTTT
CATSEGTGGRDTQYF
>once|TRBJ1-2|TRBV6-5|TRBD1
TGTGCCAGCAGTTACTCCGCGGGACAGGGAGGAGGCTACACCTTC
CASSYSAGQGGGYTF
>.|TRBJ2-5|TRBV6-6|.
TGTGCCAGCAGTTATTCAGGGCGGGAGACCCAGTACTTC
CASSYSGRETQYF
>.|TRBJ2-5|TRBV12-5|.
TGTGCTAGTGGCGGGTCAGGGTACCAAGAGACCCAGTACTTC
CASGGSGYQETQYF
>once|TRBJ2-7|TRBV27|.
TGTGCCAGCAGTTCCTTGCAGGATATCTACGAGCAGTACTTC
CASSSLQDIYEQYF
>.|TRBJ1-2|TRBV12-1|.
TGTGCCAGCAGCTTTAATGGGGCGCGGCATGGCTACACCTTC
CASSFNGARHGYTF
>.|TRBJ1-5|TRBV5-1|.
TGCGCCAGCAGCTTGGCCGGGGGAGGATATCAGCCCCAGCATTTT
CASSLAGGGYQPQHF
>.|TRBJ2-3|TRBV7-3|TRBD2
TGTGCCAGCAGTCCACTAGCGGGGGGAGATACGCAGTATTTT
CASSPLAGGDTQYF
>.|TRBJ1-5|TRBV18|.
TGTGCCAGCTCACCACAAGGGGGAAATCAGCCCCAGCATTTT
CASSPQGGNQPQHF
>.|TRBJ1-1|TRBV6-5|TRBD1
TGTGCCAGCAAACAGGGGAAATCGAGGGCTTTCTTT
CASKQGKSRAFF
>.|TRBJ2-1|TRBV11-3|.
TGTGCCAGCAGCCCCGCGGACAGTAACAATGAGCAGTTCTTC
CASSPADSNNEQFF
>.|TRBJ1-1|TRBV18|.
TGTGCCAGCTCTTCCGGGACTGTTCCTTTCTTT
CASSSGTVPFF
>few|TRBJ1-5|TRBV27|.
TGTGCCAGCAGTTTAACAGGGTTGAGTCAGCCCCAGCATTTT
CASSLTGLSQPQHF
>.|TRBJ2-7|TRBV4-1|.
TGCGCCAGCAGCCCCGGGGTGGCCGAGCAGTACTTC
CASSPGVAEQYF
>once|TRBJ1-2|TRBV7-2|.
TGTGCCAGCAGCCCCCGACAGGTATATGGCTACACCTTC
CASSPRQVYGYTF
>.|TRBJ1-4|TRBV2|TRBD1
TGTGCCAGCACTAAGTCAGGGACAGGGCGGGAAAAACTGTTTTTT
CASTKSGTGREKLFF
>.|TRBJ2-2|TRBV7-9|.
TGTGCCAGCAGCTCTCCAAAAGAGGGTCTTGAGGGCGGGGAGCTGTTTTTT
CASSSPKEGLEGGELFF
>.|TRBJ2-1|TRBV27|.
TGTGCCAGCAGTTTAGAGAGCTCCTACAATGAGCAGTTCTTC
CASSLESSYNEQFF
>.|TRBJ2-3|TRBV7-2|TRBD2
TGTGCCAGCAGCTTAGGCGGGGGGGTCACAGATACGCAGTATTTT
CASSLGGGVTDTQYF
>.|TRBJ1-4|TRBV7-2|.
TGTGCCAGCAGCTTAGTGTCGACTAATGAAAAACTGTTTTTT
CASSLVSTNEKLFF
>.|TRBJ2-1|TRBV10-2|.
TGCGCCAGCAGTGAGAGCAGGGTCTCATACAATGAGCAGTTCTTC
CASSESRVSYNEQFF
>.|TRBJ1-5|TRBV10-3|TRBD1
TGTGCCATCAGTGAGTCGGAAGGCAGGGGACAGGATCAGCCCCAGCATTTT
CAISESEGRGQDQPQHF
>.|TRBJ1-1|TRBV4-1|.
TGCGCCAGCAGCCAAGATGACTCGGACACTGAAGCTTTCTTT
CASSQDDSDTEAFF
>once|TRBJ2-5|TRBV25-1|.
TGTGCCAGCAGTGAAATCGGTCGGCTGGAGGGGACCCAGTACTTC
CASSEIGRLEGTQYF
>.|TRBJ1-2|TRBV4-1|TRBD1
TGCGCCAGCAGCCATATCTCAGAGGGGGCGCAGGGCTACACCTTC
CASSHISEGAQGYTF
>.|TRBJ1-6|TRBV5-4|.
TGTGCCAGCAGCAAAGACCCTCAAAGGAGTTCACCCCTCCACTTT
CASSKDPQRSSPLHF
>.|TRBJ2-5|TRBV6-1|.
TGTGCCAGCGCAAAGCTTGGGGGGGAGACCCAGTACTTC
CASAKLGGETQYF
>.|TRBJ1-4|TRBV9|.
TGTGCCAGCAGCGTAGGACAGAGTGAAAAACTGTTTTTT
CASSVGQSEKLFF